This T cell receptor (beta chain) was documented in a study of PD-L1 blockade in urothelial cancer. Study in general: Blood analysis was done at 3 weeks (second dose) and 6 weeks after treatment began.

Notes on this clone: Its antigen is still unknown.

Method: immunoSEQ multiplex PCR; TCRdb's copy keeps in-frame clones and lacks some. The data hold more than 90,000 clones, with approximately 82% observed a single time. General study points: Clones that were tumor-associated expanded more in the blood of durable-benefit patients at 3 weeks.

Documented time point: peripheral blood 6 weeks after treatment start. Deletions cut 2 bases from V and 0 bases from J, with 10 bases between. The germline gives CDR1 KGHSY, CDR2 FQNENV. The CDR3 runs to 15 residues. The sample was PBMCs, taken around atezolizumab (anti-PD-L1) treatment. The chain employs TRBV16 and TRBJ1-2; D is ambiguous. The receptor was isolated from a man between 65 and 79 years old with urothelial cancer. The CDR3 reads CASSQGQHANYGYTF. CDR3 in DNA: TGTGCCAGCAGCCAAGGGCAGCACGCTAACTATGGCTACACCTTC.